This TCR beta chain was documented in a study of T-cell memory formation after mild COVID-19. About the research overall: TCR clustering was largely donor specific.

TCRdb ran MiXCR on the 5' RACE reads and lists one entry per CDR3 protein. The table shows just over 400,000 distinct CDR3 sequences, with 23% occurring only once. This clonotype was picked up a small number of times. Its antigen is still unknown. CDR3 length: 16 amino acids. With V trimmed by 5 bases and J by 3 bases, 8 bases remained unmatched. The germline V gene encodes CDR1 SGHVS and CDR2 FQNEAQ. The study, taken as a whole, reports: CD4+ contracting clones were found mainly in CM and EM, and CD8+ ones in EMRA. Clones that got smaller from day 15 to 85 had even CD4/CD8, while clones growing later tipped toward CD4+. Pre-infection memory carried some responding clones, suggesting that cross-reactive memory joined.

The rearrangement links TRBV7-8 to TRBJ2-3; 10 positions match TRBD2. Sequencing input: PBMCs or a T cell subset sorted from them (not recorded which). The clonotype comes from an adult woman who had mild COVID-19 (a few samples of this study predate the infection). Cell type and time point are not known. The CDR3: CASSRKAGGPTDTQYF. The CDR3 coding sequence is TGTGCCAGCAGCCGAAAAGCGGGAGGGCCGACAGATACGCAGTATTTT.